What follows describes a single T cell receptor beta chain. Its antigen is currently not known. There are no base qualities to consult, and no much larger clone falls within one base. Library preparation was by the immunoSEQ multiplex PCR assay. As stored in TCRdb, this immuneACCESS dataset retains in-frame rearrangements with V and J assigned. A fraction of the clones does not appear; measured against another copy, unresolved V genes explain less than half of the discrepancy, and the remainder lacks a known reason. This sample lists around 120,000 clones; 78% were detected once. 5% to 5.5% of the sample lies in the top ten. The data derive from a study of radiotherapy plus CTLA-4 blockade in lung cancer (dated by TCRdb to the late 2010s). For the study in its entirety: Among enrolled patients, 15% to 20% had an objective response and 31% reached disease control.

CDR1 and CDR2, looked up from the germline V gene, are SGHRS and YFSETQ. V trim: 4 bases; J trim: 11 bases; unmatched bases: 10. The CDR3 covers 14 residues, taking in both the cysteine and the phenylalanine. Only the CDR3 part of the read is kept: 42 bases, read in frame from the first base. On the study overall, not on this receptor specifically: TCR clones derived from tumors expanded in peripheral blood after treatment with radiotherapy and ipilimumab. The strongest predictors of response, as reported, were early dynamic changes in blood T cell clones along with a rise in serum interferon-beta after radiation.

Focal radiation therapy combined with CTLA-4 blockade (ipilimumab) was tested in patients with chemo-refractory metastatic non-small-cell lung cancer. Sequenced material: peripheral blood, taken from a patient treated with radiotherapy plus ipilimumab. The sequence joins TRBV5-1 to TRBJ2-5, with 11 middle bases fitting TRBD2. The TCR sequence derives from a human donor with non-small cell lung cancer who had a partial response to radiotherapy plus ipilimumab. The CDR3 corresponds to CASSQGTSGEEQYF. The base sequence is TGCGCCAGCAGCCAAGGGACTAGCGGCGAAGAGCAGTACTTC.